These T cell receptor beta chains were read from a single sample in a study of blood T cell repertoires in COVID-19. Sequencing used immunoSEQ multiplex PCR; TCRdb keeps in-frame clones, though not all of them. This sample carries 20,000 to 30,000 clones, roughly 84% of them seen once, and the ten largest clones take about a third. Sequences were obtained from peripheral blood. The source is a human donor in a cohort sampled during active COVID-19. Both conserved end residues are part of each CDR3. The D gene is left open where the match is weak. The size entry is marked missing in some rows and otherwise reads once, few, many or a size class.

j_call v_call d_call clone_size cdr3_nt cdr3_aa
TRBJ2-1 TRBV24-1 . . TGTGCCACCAGTGATGCAGGCCGGGGTGAGCAGTTCTTC CATSDAGRGEQFF
TRBJ2-7 TRBV7-2 . . TGTGCCAGCAGCTTAGGGTTGCGGTGGGGCAACGAGCAGTACTTC CASSLGLRWGNEQYF
TRBJ1-5 TRBV28 . . TGTGCCAGCAGGTCGGGGGGGTTGAGCAATCAGCCCCAGCATTTT CASRSGGLSNQPQHF
TRBJ1-6 TRBV2 TRBD1 . TGTGCCAACAACCAGGGGGGTATTGGTTCACCCCTCCACTTT CANNQGGIGSPLHF
TRBJ1-1 TRBV5-1 . medium-sized TGCGCCAGCAGCCCCTGGGGTGGGGAGAAGAACACTGAAGCTTTCTTT CASSPWGGEKNTEAFF
TRBJ1-1 TRBV18 TRBD1 once TGTGCCAGCTCAAGTGTTGGGACAGGGGGCGCGGGCACTGAAGCTTTCTTT CASSSVGTGGAGTEAFF
TRBJ2-1 TRBV3-1/TRBV3-2 TRBD2 . TGTGCCAGCAGCCAAGAGTTTCCGTCTAGCGGGATCTACAATGAGCAGTTCTTC CASSQEFPSSGIYNEQFF
TRBJ2-7 TRBV13 . once TGTGCCAGCAGCCCCTATGCCAACTCCTACGAGCAGTACTTC CASSPYANSYEQYF
TRBJ1-3 TRBV7-3 . . TGTGCCAGCAGCCCCCAGGCAGGGCCTGGAAACACCATATATTTT CASSPQAGPGNTIYF
TRBJ1-2 TRBV4-3 . . TGCGCCAGCAGCCGAAGGGGGGGCCCTAACTATGGCTACACCTTC CASSRRGGPNYGYTF
TRBJ2-1 TRBV19 TRBD1 . TGTGCCAGTAGTGTGACAGGGACCTACAATGAGCAGTTCTTC CASSVTGTYNEQFF
TRBJ2-2 TRBV7-2 TRBD2 . TGTGCCAGCAGCCCGGGGGGTAGCGGGAACACCGGGGAGCTGTTTTTT CASSPGGSGNTGELFF
TRBJ2-2 TRBV9 TRBD1 . TGTGCCAGCAGCGTCAGACCGCAGGGGGCCGGGGAGCTGTTTTTT CASSVRPQGAGELFF
TRBJ2-1 TRBV7-2 . once TGTGCCAGCAGCTCTATAGCGGTTGGGGCGTTGATTGGCACTGAGCAGTTCTTC CASSSIAVGALIGTEQFF
TRBJ1-5 TRBV7-2 . few TGTGCCAGCAGCAAAGCGGGGGGCGGCGGGCCCCAGCATTTT CASSKAGGGGPQHF
TRBJ2-7 TRBV24-1 TRBD2 . TGTGCCACCAGTGATTTAGGGACTAGCGGATCCTACGAGCAGTACTTC CATSDLGTSGSYEQYF
TRBJ2-5 TRBV3-1/TRBV3-2 TRBD2 . TGTGCCAGCAGCCACCTGCGGGGGCAAGAGACCCAGTACTTC CASSHLRGQETQYF
TRBJ1-6 TRBV6-5 TRBD1 once TGTGCCAGCAGTTGGGGGACAGCTAATAATTCACCCCTCCACTTT CASSWGTANNSPLHF
TRBJ1-2 TRBV25-1 . . TGTGCCAGCAGTGAAGGGAACAGGGTTTATGGCTATGGCTACACCTTC CASSEGNRVYGYGYTF
TRBJ1-2 TRBV15 . . TGTGCCACCAGCAGAGGTCGGGGTTCTAACTATGGCTACACCTTC CATSRGRGSNYGYTF
TRBJ2-5 TRBV9 TRBD1 . TGTGCCAGCAGCGTAGTCAAATCGGACAGGGGGGTAGAGACCCAGTACTTC CASSVVKSDRGVETQYF
TRBJ1-1 TRBV2 . few TGTGCCAGCAGCGCGGGGTTAATGAACACTGAAGCTTTCTTT CASSAGLMNTEAFF